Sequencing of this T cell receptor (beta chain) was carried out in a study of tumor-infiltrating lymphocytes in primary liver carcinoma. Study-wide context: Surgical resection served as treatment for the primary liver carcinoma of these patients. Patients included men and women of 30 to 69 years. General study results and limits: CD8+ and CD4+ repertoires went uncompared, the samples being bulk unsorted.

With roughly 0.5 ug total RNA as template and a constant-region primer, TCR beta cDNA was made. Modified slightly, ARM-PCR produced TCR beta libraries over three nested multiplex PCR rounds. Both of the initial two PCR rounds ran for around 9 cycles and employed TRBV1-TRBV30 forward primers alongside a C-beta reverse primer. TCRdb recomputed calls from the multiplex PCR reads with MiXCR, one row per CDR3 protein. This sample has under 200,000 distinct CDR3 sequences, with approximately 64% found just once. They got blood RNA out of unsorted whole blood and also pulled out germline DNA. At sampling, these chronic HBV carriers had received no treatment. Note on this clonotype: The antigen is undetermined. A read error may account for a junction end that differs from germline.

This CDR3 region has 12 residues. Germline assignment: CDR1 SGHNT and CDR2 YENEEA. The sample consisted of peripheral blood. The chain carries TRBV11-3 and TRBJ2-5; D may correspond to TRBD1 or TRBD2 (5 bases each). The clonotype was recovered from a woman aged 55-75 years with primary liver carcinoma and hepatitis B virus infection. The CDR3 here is CASSPRTGTQNF. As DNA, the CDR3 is TGTGCCAGCAGCCCCCGGACGGGGACCCAGAACTTC.